Listed below are T cell receptor beta chains from one sample, sequenced in a study of blood T cells in healthy people across ages. One entry per CDR3 protein results from TCRdb running MiXCR on the 5' RACE reads. This sample has fewer than 800,000 distinct CDR3 sequences, with approximately 31% found just once. Sequenced input: blood. These receptors were collected from a woman aged 80 or over in good health. CDR3s include the opening cysteine and the closing phenylalanine or tryptophan. A D gene is named only where the DNA matches it firmly. Not every row has a clone size; where given, it reads once, few, many or a size class.

size	V	D	J	CDR3	DNA
NA	TRBV28	TRBD2	TRBJ2-1	CASNLRGGMSYNEQFF	TGTGCCAGCAATCTGCGGGGGGGGATGTCCTACAATGAGCAGTTCTTC
NA	TRBV29-1	TRBD1	TRBJ2-3	CSVDQDRGTDTQYF	TGCAGCGTTGATCAGGACAGGGGAACAGATACGCAGTATTTT
few	TRBV20-1	NA	TRBJ1-2	CSAREQGGGYTF	TGCAGTGCTAGAGAGCAGGGAGGTGGCTACACCTTC
NA	TRBV7-6	TRBD2	TRBJ2-1	CASSYSGGTLSNEQFF	TGTGCCAGCAGCTATAGCGGGGGCACCCTCAGCAATGAGCAGTTCTTC
many	TRBV20-1	NA	TRBJ2-3	CSASSTGERQYF	TGCAGTGCTAGCTCTACCGGGGAGCGGCAGTATTTT
many	TRBV3-1	TRBD2	TRBJ2-7	CASSQSGTSSYEQYF	TGTGCCAGCAGCCAATCCGGGACTAGCTCTTACGAGCAGTACTTC
NA	TRBV29-1	TRBD2	TRBJ2-7	CSVGLAAPYEQYF	TGCAGCGTTGGGCTAGCGGCTCCCTACGAGCAGTACTTC
many	TRBV10-3	NA	TRBJ1-1	CAISEVWGMNTEAFF	TGTGCCATCAGTGAGGTCTGGGGGATGAACACTGAAGCTTTCTTT
NA	TRBV20-1	NA	TRBJ2-3	CSAMEDTQYF	TGCAGTGCTATGGAGGATACGCAGTATTTT
NA	TRBV10-3	TRBD1	TRBJ1-4	CAVSTGGYNEKRFF	TGTGCCGTCAGTACAGGGGGATATAATGAAAAACGGTTTTTT
NA	TRBV7-9	TRBD1	TRBJ1-3	CASSLVQGAGSGNTIYF	TGTGCCAGCAGCTTAGTTCAGGGGGCCGGCTCTGGAAACACCATATATTTT
many	TRBV6-1	NA	TRBJ1-5	CASRMGTGGGQPQHF	TGTGCCAGCAGAATGGGGACGGGAGGAGGTCAGCCCCAGCATTTT
NA	TRBV5-1	TRBD2	TRBJ2-3	CASSWAGGLDTQYF	TGCGCCAGCAGCTGGGCGGGGGGGCTGGATACGCAGTATTTT
NA	TRBV27	TRBD2	TRBJ2-5	CASRLAGGRETQYF	TGTGCCAGCAGGTTAGCGGGGGGGCGAGAGACCCAGTACTTC
many	TRBV5-6	NA	TRBJ1-2	CASSPGRTAYGYTF	TGTGCCAGCAGCCCAGGACGGACTGCCTATGGCTACACCTTC
once	TRBV20-1	NA	TRBJ1-2	CTAPAIYGYTF	TGCACCGCCCCGGCAATCTATGGCTACACCTTC
few	TRBV3-1	TRBD1	TRBJ2-7	CASSQGDRVAYEQYF	TGTGCCAGCAGCCAAGGGGACAGGGTTGCCTACGAGCAGTACTTC
NA	TRBV20-1	TRBD2	TRBJ2-5	CSARGLGTSEETQYF	TGCAGTGCTAGAGGCCTAGGGACTAGCGAAGAGACCCAGTACTTC
many	TRBV12-3/TRBV12-4	NA	TRBJ1-4	CASSEDTFRDEKLFF	TGTGCCAGCAGTGAAGACACCTTCCGGGATGAAAAACTGTTTTTT
NA	TRBV6-5	NA	TRBJ2-1	CASSHGGSNEQFF	TGTGCCAGCAGTCACGGAGGGAGCAATGAGCAGTTCTTC
NA	TRBV12-3/TRBV12-4	TRBD2	TRBJ2-7	CASGFSGGGYEQYF	TGTGCCAGCGGTTTTTCGGGCGGGGGGTACGAGCAGTACTTC
many	TRBV29-1	TRBD2	TRBJ2-3	CSVDGTSGGAPDTQYF	TGCAGCGTTGATGGGACTAGCGGGGGGGCTCCAGATACGCAGTATTTT
many	TRBV5-1	NA	TRBJ2-3	CASSLQGKITDTQYF	TGCGCCAGCAGTTTGCAAGGCAAAATCACAGATACGCAGTATTTT
NA	TRBV6-5	TRBD2	TRBJ2-3	CASSYSKVGGGPDTQYF	TGTGCCAGCAGTTACTCGAAAGTCGGGGGGGGCCCAGATACGCAGTATTTT
many	TRBV21-1	NA	TRBJ2-7	CASSKRARSEQYF	TGTGCCAGCAGCAAACGGGCTAGAAGTGAGCAGTACTTC
NA	TRBV6-2/TRBV6-3	NA	TRBJ1-5	CASTGGGNQPQHF	TGTGCCAGCACCGGAGGTGGCAATCAGCCCCAGCATTTT
many	TRBV5-1	NA	TRBJ1-6	CASSLESSPLHF	TGCGCCAGCAGCTTGGAGTCTTCCCCCCTCCACTTT
few	TRBV30	NA	TRBJ1-4	CAWTPPSGEKLFF	TGTGCCTGGACCCCGCCGTCGGGCGAAAAACTGTTTTTT
few	TRBV30	NA	TRBJ1-2	CAWSGTRTGLLGYTF	TGTGCCTGGAGTGGGACACGCACAGGGCTCCTGGGCTACACCTTC
many	TRBV10-3	NA	TRBJ2-6	CAISDLDWSTSSGANVLTF	TGTGCCATCAGTGATTTGGACTGGTCTACTTCCTCTGGGGCCAACGTCCTGACTTTC
many	TRBV20-1	TRBD1	TRBJ2-7	CSARDPGQGFYEQYF	TGCAGTGCTAGAGATCCGGGACAGGGTTTTTACGAGCAGTACTTC
NA	TRBV20-1	NA	TRBJ1-2	CSTRDGGRTNYGYTF	TGCAGTACTAGAGATGGGGGCAGGACTAACTATGGCTACACCTTC
many	TRBV5-5	NA	TRBJ1-2	CASSLSPGNGYTF	TGTGCCAGCAGCCTATCCCCAGGGAACGGCTACACCTTC
NA	TRBV12-3/TRBV12-4	NA	TRBJ1-1	CASGEGSGEAFF	TGTGCCTCCGGGGAAGGCAGTGGTGAAGCTTTCTTT
many	TRBV6-1	NA	TRBJ1-2	CASSAGVADYGYTF	TGTGCCAGCAGTGCGGGGGTTGCGGACTATGGCTACACCTTC
few	TRBV9	NA	TRBJ1-5	CASSPGGQGQDQPQHF	TGTGCCAGCAGCCCAGGAGGGCAGGGCCAAGATCAGCCCCAGCATTTT
NA	TRBV20-1	TRBD1	TRBJ2-3	CSAGKGAGDTQYF	TGCAGTGCGGGGAAGGGGGCCGGGGATACGCAGTATTTT